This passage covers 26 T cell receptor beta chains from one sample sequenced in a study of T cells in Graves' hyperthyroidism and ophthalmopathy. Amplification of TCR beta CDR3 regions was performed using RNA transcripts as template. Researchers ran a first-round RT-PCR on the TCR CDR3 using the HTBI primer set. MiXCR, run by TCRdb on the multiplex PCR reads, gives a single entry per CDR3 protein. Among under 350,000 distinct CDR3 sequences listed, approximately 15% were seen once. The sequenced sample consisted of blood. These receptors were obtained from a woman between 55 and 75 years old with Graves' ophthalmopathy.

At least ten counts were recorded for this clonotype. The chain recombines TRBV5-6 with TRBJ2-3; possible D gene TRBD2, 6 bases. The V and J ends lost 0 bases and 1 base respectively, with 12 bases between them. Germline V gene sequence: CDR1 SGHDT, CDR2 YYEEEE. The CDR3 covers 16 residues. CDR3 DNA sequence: TGTGCCAGCAGCTTGGGAAGGCGGGGCGGCACAGATACGCAGTATTTT. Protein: CASSLGRRGGTDTQYF.

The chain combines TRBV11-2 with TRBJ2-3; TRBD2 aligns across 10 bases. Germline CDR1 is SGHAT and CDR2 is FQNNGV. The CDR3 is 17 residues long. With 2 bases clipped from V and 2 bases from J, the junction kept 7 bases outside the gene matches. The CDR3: CASSLRSSGGSTDTQYF. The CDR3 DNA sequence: TGTGCCAGCAGCTTACGGTCTAGCGGGGGTTCCACAGATACGCAGTATTTT. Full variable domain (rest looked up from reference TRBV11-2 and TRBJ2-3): EAGVAQSPRYKIIEKRQSVAFWCNPISGHATLYWYQQILGQGPKLLIQFQNNGVVDDSQLPKDRFSAERLKGVDSTLKIQPAKLEDSAVYLCASSLRSSGGSTDTQYFGPGTRLTVL.

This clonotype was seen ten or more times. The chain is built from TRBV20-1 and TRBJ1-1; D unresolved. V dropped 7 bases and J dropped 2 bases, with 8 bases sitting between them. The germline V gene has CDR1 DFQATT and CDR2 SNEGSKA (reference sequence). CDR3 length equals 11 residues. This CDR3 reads CSVPDNTEAFF. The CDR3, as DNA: TGCAGTGTACCAGATAACACTGAAGCTTTCTTT.

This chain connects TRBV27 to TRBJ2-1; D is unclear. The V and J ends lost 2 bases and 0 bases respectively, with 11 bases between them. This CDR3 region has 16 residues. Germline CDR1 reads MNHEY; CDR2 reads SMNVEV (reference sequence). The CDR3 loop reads CASSLELPSSYNEQFF. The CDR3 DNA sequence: TGTGCCAGCAGTTTAGAGCTACCGAGCTCCTACAATGAGCAGTTCTTC.

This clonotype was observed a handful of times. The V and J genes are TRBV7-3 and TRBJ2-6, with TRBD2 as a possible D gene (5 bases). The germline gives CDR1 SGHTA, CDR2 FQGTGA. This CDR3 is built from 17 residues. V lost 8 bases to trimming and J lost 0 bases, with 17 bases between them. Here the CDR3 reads CASSYRGSPSGANVLTF. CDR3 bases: TGTGCCAGCTCGTACCGGGGTTCACCCTCTGGGGCCAACGTCCTGACTTTC.

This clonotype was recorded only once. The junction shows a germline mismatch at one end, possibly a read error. The CDR3: CASSQNSNYGYTF. In DNA form, the CDR3 reads TGCGCCAGCAGCCAAAATTCGAACTATGGCTACACCTTC. V is TRBV7-9 and J is TRBJ1-2; D is unresolved. The CDR3 is 13 amino acids. Germline V gives CDR1 SEHNR, CDR2 FQNEAQ (reference sequence).

CDR3 sequence (DNA): TGTGCCAGGACGTCCCGCCGCATCACATACAGGGAACGAGAGACCCAGTACTTC. Its protein is CARTSRRITYRERETQYF. This rearrangement joins TRBV27 to TRBJ2-5; weak D call: TRBD1 (6 bases). Germline CDR1 MNHEY, CDR2 SMNVEV (reference sequence). Trimming left V 9 bases short and J 4 bases short, with 30 bases between. The CDR3 contains 18 residues.

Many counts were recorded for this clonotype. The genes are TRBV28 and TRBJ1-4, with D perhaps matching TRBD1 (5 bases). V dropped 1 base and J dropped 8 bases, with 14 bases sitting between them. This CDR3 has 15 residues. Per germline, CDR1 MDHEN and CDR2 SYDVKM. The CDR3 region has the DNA TGTGCCAGCAGTTTATTTTCCAGGGCAGGGGAAAAACTGTTTTTT. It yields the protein CASSLFSRAGEKLFF.

In nucleotides, the CDR3 is TGTGCCAGCTCACCAGGGATAAGAGCTGAAGCTTTCTTT. Translating it yields CASSPGIRAEAFF. This rearrangement joins TRBV18 to TRBJ1-1; D not resolved. The CDR3 is 13 amino acids. CDR1 and CDR2 (germline): KGHSH, LQKENI. V was cut by 2 bases and J by 6 bases, with 10 bases left in between.

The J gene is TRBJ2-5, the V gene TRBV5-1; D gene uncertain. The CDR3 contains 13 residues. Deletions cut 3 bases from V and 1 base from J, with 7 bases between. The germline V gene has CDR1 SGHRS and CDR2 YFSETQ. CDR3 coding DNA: TGCGCCAGCAGCTCTATCCTCCAAGAGACCCAGTACTTC. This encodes CASSSILQETQYF.

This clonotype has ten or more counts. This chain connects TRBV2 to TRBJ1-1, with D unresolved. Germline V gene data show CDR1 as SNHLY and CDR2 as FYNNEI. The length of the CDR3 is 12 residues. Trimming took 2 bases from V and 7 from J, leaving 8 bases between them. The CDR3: CASSEIHFEAFF. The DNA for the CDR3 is TGTGCCAGCAGTGAAATCCATTTTGAAGCTTTCTTT.

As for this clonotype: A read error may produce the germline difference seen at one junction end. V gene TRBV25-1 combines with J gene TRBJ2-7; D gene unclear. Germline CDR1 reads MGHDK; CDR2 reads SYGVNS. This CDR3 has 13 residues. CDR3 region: CTSSASGAYEQYF. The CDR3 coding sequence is TGTACCAGCAGCGCCTCTGGGGCCTACGAGCAGTACTTC.

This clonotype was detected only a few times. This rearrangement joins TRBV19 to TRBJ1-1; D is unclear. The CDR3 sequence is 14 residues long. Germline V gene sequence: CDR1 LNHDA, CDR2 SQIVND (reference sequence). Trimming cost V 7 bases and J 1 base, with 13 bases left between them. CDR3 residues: CASMYVRGNTEAFF. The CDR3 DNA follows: TGTGCCAGTATGTATGTGAGAGGGAACACTGAAGCTTTCTTT.

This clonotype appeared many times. DNA of the CDR3: TGCAGTGCTCTCCCCAACGGGAGAATGCAGTACTTC. Translated: CSALPNGRMQYF. The rearrangement uses TRBV20-1 and TRBJ2-7; D is possibly TRBD2 (6 bases). The length of the CDR3 is 12 residues. Germline V gene lookup returns CDR1 DFQATT and CDR2 SNEGSKA (reference sequence). V was clipped by 5 bases and J by 9 bases, with 17 bases between them.

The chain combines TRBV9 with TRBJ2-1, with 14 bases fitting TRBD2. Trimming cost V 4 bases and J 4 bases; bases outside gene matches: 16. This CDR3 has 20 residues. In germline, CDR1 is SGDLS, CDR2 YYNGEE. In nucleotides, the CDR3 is TGTGCCAGCAGCAGAAGGATAGGACTAGCGGGGGGCATATCTTACAATGAGCAGTTCTTC. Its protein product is CASSRRIGLAGGISYNEQFF.

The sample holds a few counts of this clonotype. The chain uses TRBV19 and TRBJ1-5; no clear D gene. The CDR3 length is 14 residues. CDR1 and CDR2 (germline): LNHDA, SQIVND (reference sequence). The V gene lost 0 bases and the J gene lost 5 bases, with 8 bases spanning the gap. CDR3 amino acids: CASSIEVRDQPQHF. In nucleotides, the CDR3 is TGTGCCAGTAGTATAGAAGTCCGAGATCAGCCCCAGCATTTT.

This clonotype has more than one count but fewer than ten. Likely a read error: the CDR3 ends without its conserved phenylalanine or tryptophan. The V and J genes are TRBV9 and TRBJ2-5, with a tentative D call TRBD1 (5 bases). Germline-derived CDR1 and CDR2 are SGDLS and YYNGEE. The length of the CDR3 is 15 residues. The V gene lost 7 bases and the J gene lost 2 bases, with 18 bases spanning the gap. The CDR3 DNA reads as TGTGCCAGCTCACCACAGGACGAAATGCAAGAGACCCAGTACTTA. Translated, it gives CASSPQDEMQETQYL.

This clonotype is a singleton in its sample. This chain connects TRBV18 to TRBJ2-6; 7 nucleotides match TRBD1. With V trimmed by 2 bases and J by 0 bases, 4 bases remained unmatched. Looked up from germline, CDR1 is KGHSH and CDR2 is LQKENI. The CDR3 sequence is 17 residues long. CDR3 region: CASSPGRGFSGANVLTF. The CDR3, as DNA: TGTGCCAGCTCACCAGGCAGGGGGTTCTCTGGGGCCAACGTCCTGACTTTC. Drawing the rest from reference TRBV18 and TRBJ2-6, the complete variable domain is NAGVMQNPRHLVRRRGQEARLRCSPMKGHSHVYWYRQLPEEGLKFMVYLQKENIIDESGMPKERFSAEFPKEGPSILRIQQVVRGDSAAYFCASSPGRGFSGANVLTFGAGSRLTVL.

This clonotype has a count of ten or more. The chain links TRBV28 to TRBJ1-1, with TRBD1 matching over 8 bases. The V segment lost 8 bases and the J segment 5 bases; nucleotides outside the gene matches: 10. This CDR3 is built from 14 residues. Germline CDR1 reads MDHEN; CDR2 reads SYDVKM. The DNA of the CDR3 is TGTGCCAGCGAAACCCCCCAGGGGGCGACTGAAGCTTTCTTT. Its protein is CASETPQGATEAFF.

CDR3 in DNA: TGTGCCAGCAGCGAGGACTGGGTCGGCTACACCTTC. It encodes CASSEDWVGYTF. The rearrangement uses TRBV7-2 and TRBJ1-2; D is undetermined. Germline-derived CDR1 and CDR2 are SGHTA and FQGNSA. CDR3 size: 12 residues. Trimming removed 5 bases from V and 8 bases from J, with 12 bases in between.

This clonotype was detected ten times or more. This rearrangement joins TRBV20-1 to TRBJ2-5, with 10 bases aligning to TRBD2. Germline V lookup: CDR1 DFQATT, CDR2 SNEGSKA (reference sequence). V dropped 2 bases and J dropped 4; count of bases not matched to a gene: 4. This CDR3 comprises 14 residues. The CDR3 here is CSARYLAGGETQYF. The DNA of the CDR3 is TGCAGTGCTAGATATTTAGCGGGAGGAGAGACCCAGTACTTC.

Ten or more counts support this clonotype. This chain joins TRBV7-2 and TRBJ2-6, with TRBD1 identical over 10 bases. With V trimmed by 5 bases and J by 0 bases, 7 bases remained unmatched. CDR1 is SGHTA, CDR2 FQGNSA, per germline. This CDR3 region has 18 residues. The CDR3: CASSNRDRGLSGANVLTF. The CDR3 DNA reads TGTGCCAGCAGCAACCGGGACAGGGGCCTCTCTGGGGCCAACGTCCTGACTTTC.

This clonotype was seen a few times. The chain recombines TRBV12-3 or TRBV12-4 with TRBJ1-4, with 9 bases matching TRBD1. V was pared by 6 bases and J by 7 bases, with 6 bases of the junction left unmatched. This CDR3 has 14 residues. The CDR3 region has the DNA TGTGCCAGCAGAGATACAGGGGGCAGTGAAAAACTGTTTTTT. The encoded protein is CASRDTGGSEKLFF.

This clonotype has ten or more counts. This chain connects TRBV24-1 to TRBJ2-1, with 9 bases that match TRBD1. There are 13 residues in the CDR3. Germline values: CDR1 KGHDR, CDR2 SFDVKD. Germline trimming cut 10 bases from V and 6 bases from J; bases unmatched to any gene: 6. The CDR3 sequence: CATRGTGINEQFF. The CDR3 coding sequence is TGTGCCACTCGGGGGACAGGGATCAATGAGCAGTTCTTC.

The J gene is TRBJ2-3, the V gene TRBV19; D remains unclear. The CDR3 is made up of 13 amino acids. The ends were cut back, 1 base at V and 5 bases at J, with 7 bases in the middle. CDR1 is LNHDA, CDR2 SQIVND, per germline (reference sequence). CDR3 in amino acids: CASSIGRLDTQYF. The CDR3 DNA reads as TGTGCCAGTAGTATAGGCAGGTTAGATACGCAGTATTTT.

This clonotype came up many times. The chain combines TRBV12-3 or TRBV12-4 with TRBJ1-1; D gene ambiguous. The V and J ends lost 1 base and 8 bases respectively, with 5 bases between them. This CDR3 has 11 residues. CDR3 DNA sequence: TGTGCCAGCAGTTTAGGACTGGAAGCTTTCTTT. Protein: CASSLGLEAFF.